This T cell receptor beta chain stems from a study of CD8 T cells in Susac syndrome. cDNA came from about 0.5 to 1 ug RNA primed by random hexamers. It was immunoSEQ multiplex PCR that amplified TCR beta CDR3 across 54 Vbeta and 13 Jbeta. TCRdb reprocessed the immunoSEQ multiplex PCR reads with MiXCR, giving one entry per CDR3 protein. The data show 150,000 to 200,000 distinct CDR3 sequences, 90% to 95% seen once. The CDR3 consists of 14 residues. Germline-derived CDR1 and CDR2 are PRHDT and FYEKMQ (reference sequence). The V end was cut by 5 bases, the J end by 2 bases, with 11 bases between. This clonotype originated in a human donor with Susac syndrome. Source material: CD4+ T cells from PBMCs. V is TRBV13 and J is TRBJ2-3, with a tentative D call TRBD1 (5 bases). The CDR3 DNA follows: TGTGCCAGCAGCGGCGACAGAGTCACAGATACGCAGTATTTT. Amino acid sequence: CASSGDRVTDTQYF.